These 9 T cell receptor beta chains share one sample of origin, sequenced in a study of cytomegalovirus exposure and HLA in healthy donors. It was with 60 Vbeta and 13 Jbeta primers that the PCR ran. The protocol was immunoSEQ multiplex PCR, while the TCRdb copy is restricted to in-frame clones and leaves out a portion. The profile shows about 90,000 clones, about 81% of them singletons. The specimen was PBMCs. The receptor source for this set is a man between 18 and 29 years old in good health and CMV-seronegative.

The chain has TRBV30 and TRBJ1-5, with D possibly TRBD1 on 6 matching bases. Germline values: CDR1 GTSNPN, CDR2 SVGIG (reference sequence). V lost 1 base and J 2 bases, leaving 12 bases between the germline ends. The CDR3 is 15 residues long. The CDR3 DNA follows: TGTGCCTGGAGTGAAGGACAGTTAGGCAATCAGCCCCAGCATTTT. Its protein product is CAWSEGQLGNQPQHF.

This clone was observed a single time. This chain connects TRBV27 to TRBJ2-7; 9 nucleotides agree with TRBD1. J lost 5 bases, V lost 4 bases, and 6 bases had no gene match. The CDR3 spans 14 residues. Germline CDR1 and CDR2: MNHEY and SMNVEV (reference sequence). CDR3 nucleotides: TGTGCCAGCAGTTACAACAGGGGGCGCGACGAGCAGTACTTC. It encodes CASSYNRGRDEQYF.

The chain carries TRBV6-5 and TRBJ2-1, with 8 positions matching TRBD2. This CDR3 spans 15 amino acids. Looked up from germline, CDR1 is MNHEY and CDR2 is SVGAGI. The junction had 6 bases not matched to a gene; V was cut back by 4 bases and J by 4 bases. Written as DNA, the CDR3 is TGTGCCAGCAGTTCAGCGGGAGAGGGTTACAATGAGCAGTTCTTC. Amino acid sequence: CASSSAGEGYNEQFF.

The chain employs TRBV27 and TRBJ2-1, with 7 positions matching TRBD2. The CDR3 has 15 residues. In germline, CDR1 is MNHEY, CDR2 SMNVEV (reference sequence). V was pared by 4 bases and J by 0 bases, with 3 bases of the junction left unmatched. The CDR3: CASSWPGGSYNEQFF. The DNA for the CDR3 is TGTGCCAGCAGTTGGCCGGGGGGCTCCTACAATGAGCAGTTCTTC.

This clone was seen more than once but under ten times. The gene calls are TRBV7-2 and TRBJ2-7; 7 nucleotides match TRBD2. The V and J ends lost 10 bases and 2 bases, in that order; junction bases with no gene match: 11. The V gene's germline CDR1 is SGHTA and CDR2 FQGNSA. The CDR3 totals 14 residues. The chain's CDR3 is CAISPGTTPYEQYF. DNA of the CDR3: TGTGCCATTTCCCCCGGGACTACCCCCTACGAGCAGTACTTC.

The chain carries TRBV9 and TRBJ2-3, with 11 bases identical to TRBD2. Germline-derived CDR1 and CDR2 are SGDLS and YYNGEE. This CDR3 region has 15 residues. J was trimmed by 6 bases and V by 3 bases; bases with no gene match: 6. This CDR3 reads CASSAFSGRADTQYF. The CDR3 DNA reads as TGTGCCAGCAGCGCCTTTAGCGGGAGGGCGGATACGCAGTATTTT.

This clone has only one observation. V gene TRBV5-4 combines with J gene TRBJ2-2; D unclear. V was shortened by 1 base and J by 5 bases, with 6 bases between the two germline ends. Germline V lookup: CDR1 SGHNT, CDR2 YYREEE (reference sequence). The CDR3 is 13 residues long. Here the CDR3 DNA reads TGTGCCAGCAGCTTGAGTCAGACCGGGGAGCTGTTTTTT. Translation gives CASSLSQTGELFF.

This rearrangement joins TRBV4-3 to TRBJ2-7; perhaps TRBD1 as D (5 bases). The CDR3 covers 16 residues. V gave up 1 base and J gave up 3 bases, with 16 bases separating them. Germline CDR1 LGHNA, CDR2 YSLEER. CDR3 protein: CASSQVVRTTFYEQYF. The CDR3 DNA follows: TGCGCCAGCAGCCAAGTGGTGAGGACAACCTTCTACGAGCAGTACTTC.

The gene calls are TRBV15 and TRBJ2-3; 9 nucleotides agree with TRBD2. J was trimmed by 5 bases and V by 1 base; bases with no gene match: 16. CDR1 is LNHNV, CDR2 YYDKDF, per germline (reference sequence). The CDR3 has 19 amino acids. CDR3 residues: CATSRGFLLAGEEGDTQYF. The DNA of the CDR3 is TGTGCCACCAGCAGAGGCTTTCTATTAGCGGGAGAAGAGGGAGATACGCAGTATTTT.